The 23 T cell receptor beta chains below were found in one sample sequenced in a study of T cell repertoires in cytomegalovirus infection. TCRdb called the reads again in MiXCR, with one record for every CDR3 protein. The sample includes about 310,000 distinct CDR3 sequences, roughly 15% of them seen just once. The sequenced sample was PBMCs. The receptors shown here come from a human donor in good health (CMV status not recorded). Some clones in this sample may be carry-over from other donors' samples.

This clonotype was observed at least ten times. V usage is TRBV25-1 and J usage is TRBJ1-3; tentatively, D is TRBD1 (5 bases). Germline V lookup: CDR1 MGHDK, CDR2 SYGVNS. The CDR3 consists of 15 residues. The V end lost 7 bases, the J end lost 1 base, and 14 bases lay between the germline ends. The chain's CDR3 is CASKAQGLSGNTIYF. For the CDR3, the DNA is TGTGCCAGCAAAGCCCAGGGCCTGTCTGGAAACACCATATATTTT.

This clonotype was detected only a few times. The chain uses TRBV6-6 and TRBJ2-3; D not resolved. Trimming removed 0 bases at V and 6 bases at J, with 4 bases between. Germline V gene data show CDR1 as MNHNY and CDR2 as SVGAGI (reference sequence). The CDR3 sequence is 12 residues long. The CDR3, as DNA: TGTGCCAGCAGTTACTCCCCGGATACGCAGTATTTT. Translated: CASSYSPDTQYF.

This clonotype was counted many times. The chain employs TRBV7-6 and TRBJ2-3; TRBD2 is a possible D gene (6 bases). The CDR3 length is 15 residues. The germline V and J ends were trimmed by 2 bases and 1 base, with 10 bases remaining between them. The germline V gene has CDR1 SGHVS and CDR2 FNYEAQ. The CDR3 nucleotides read TGTGCCAGCAGCTTACGGGGGTCGGGCACAGATACGCAGTATTTT. This encodes CASSLRGSGTDTQYF.

The chain links TRBV4-2 to TRBJ1-2; D perhaps matches TRBD1 (6 bases). The CDR3 runs 15 residues. V lost 1 base to trimming and J lost 4 bases, with 13 bases between them. Germline V gene sequence: CDR1 LGHNA, CDR2 YNFKEQ. The CDR3 loop reads CASSQGGGRSYGYTF. The CDR3 DNA reads as TGTGCCAGCAGCCAAGGTGGGGGCAGGAGCTATGGCTACACCTTC.

This clonotype was seen at least ten times. This chain connects TRBV7-9 to TRBJ2-1; 9 bases are shared with TRBD2. CDR3 length: 22 amino acids. Per germline, CDR1 SEHNR and CDR2 FQNEAQ (reference sequence). The J segment lost 1 base and the V segment lost 2 bases, leaving 21 bases of the junction unmatched. The CDR3 DNA reads TGTGCCAGCAGCTTACCAAAGCCCGGGCGGGGGGGCCATATGGGGTCCTACAATGAGCAGTTCTTC. Translated: CASSLPKPGRGGHMGSYNEQFF. The full variable domain, in which reference TRBV7-9 and TRBJ2-1 provide the parts outside the CDR3, is DTGVSQNPRHKITKRGQNVTFRCDPISEHNRLYWYRQTLGQGPEFLTYFQNEAQLEKSRLLSDRFSAERPKGSFSTLEIQRTEQGDSAMYLCASSLPKPGRGGHMGSYNEQFFGPGTRLTVL.

The genes are TRBV5-1 and TRBJ2-2; TRBD2 is a possible D gene (7 bases). Deletions cut 4 bases from V and 3 bases from J, with 25 bases between. This CDR3 region has 19 residues. From germline, CDR1 is SGHRS and CDR2 YFSETQ. The CDR3 spells CASSTGGLAIQVDTGELFF. The CDR3 DNA is TGCGCCAGCAGCACCGGGGGGCTAGCGATACAGGTGGACACCGGGGAGCTGTTTTTT.

Notes on this clonotype: This may be a read error, as it is one base from a much larger clone. This chain joins TRBV6-5 and TRBJ1-4, with D possibly matching TRBD1 (5 bases). V was trimmed by 6 bases and J by 7 bases, leaving 21 bases between them. The CDR3 is 16 amino acids. Germline V gene sequence: CDR1 MNHEY, CDR2 SVGAGI. In DNA, the CDR3 is TGTGCCAGCAGGAAAAGGGAGTCAGGGTTGAGTGAAAAACTGTTTTTT. Residues: CASRKRESGLSEKLFF.

Concerning this clonotype itself: A much larger clone differs by one base, so this may be a read error. This chain connects TRBV28 to TRBJ1-2, with D tentatively TRBD1 (6 bases). Germline assignment: CDR1 MDHEN and CDR2 SYDVKM. The CDR3 is 14 residues long. The CDR3 DNA reads as TGTGCCAGCAGGTCGGGGGCTGGCAACTATGTCTACACCTTC. Protein sequence: CASRSGAGNYVYTF.

A word on this clonotype: It may be a read error: a sequence one base away is much more abundant. The rearrangement uses TRBV12-3 or TRBV12-4 and TRBJ2-3, with a weak D call TRBD2 (6 bases). V was cut by 2 bases and J by 0 bases, with 12 bases left in between. CDR3 length: 16 residues. DNA for the CDR3: TGTGCCAGCAGTTTATTGGCGGGACGGAGCACAGATACGCAGTATTTT. Translating gives CASSLLAGRSTDTQYF.

The J gene is TRBJ1-6, the V gene TRBV20-1; D not resolved. The CDR3 consists of 17 residues. Germline CDR1 DFQATT, CDR2 SNEGSKA (reference sequence). Trimming stripped 3 bases from V and 0 bases from J, with 15 bases between. The CDR3 loop reads CSASGTTGSSYNSPLHF. CDR3 nucleotide sequence: TGCAGTGCTAGTGGTACTACGGGAAGCTCCTATAATTCACCCCTCCACTTT.

At least ten counts were recorded for this clonotype. This sequence joins TRBV7-2 and TRBJ1-5, with 10 bases lining up with TRBD1. Germline V gene sequence: CDR1 SGHTA, CDR2 FQGNSA. The V segment lost 5 bases and the J segment 7 bases; nucleotides outside the gene matches: 8. The CDR3 spans 15 residues. In DNA form, the CDR3 reads TGTGCCAGCAGCCCCGACAGGGGGCTTGAACAGCCCCAGCATTTT. As protein: CASSPDRGLEQPQHF.

A single count supports this clonotype. This may be a read error: a much more frequent sequence differs by one nucleotide. The J gene is TRBJ2-1, the V gene TRBV28; tentative D call: TRBD2 (6 bases). The CDR3 is made up of 15 amino acids. The V and J ends lost 10 bases and 4 bases respectively, with 20 bases between them. Germline CDR1 MDHEN, CDR2 SYDVKM. Here the CDR3 reads CATIQTNGGYNEQFF. DNA for the CDR3: TGTGCCACGATACAAACTAACGGGGGATACAATGAGCAGTTCTTC.

At least ten counts were recorded for this clonotype. V and J are TRBV7-2 and TRBJ2-5, with D perhaps TRBD1 or TRBD2 (7 bases each). The CDR3 totals 15 residues. Germline V gene lookup returns CDR1 SGHTA and CDR2 FQGNSA. V was shortened by 2 bases and J by 5 bases, with 15 bases between the two germline ends. In DNA form, the CDR3 reads TGTGCCAGCAGCTTACATACAGGGGAGGGGGAGACCCAGTACTTC. Translation: CASSLHTGEGETQYF.

This rearrangement joins TRBV28 to TRBJ1-4; D may be TRBD1 (6 bases). The CDR3 sequence is 14 residues long. Germline V gives CDR1 MDHEN, CDR2 SYDVKM. The germline V and J ends were trimmed by 8 bases and 8 bases, with 18 bases remaining between them. CDR3 loop: CASVDSPPSEKLFF. The CDR3 nucleotides are TGTGCCAGCGTGGACAGCCCTCCAAGCGAAAAACTGTTTTTT.

This clonotype was picked up many times. This chain uses TRBV12-3 or TRBV12-4 with TRBJ2-5, with D tentatively TRBD1 (5 bases). The CDR3 runs to 14 residues. Trimming cost V 5 bases and J 4 bases, with 14 bases left between them. As DNA, the CDR3 is TGTGCCAGCAGTGAGCACAGGTTCGGAGAGACCCAGTACTTC. The encoded protein is CASSEHRFGETQYF.

There are a few counts of this clonotype. This chain connects TRBV20-1 to TRBJ2-3; possibly TRBD2 for D (6 bases). This CDR3 is built from 15 residues. The germline V gene encodes CDR1 DFQATT and CDR2 SNEGSKA (reference sequence). V was pared by 3 bases and J by 12 bases, with 25 bases between. CDR3 loop: CSARDSTRRDASQYF. DNA of the CDR3: TGCAGTGCTAGGGATTCGACTAGAAGGGACGCTAGTCAGTATTTT.

At least ten counts were recorded for this clonotype. The rearrangement joins TRBV6-1 to TRBJ1-1, with D possibly matching TRBD1 (6 bases). V lost 5 bases and J lost 0, with 13 bases in between. The CDR3 runs to 15 residues. The germline V gene encodes CDR1 MNHNS and CDR2 SASEGT. CDR3 residues: CASSPPGHMNTEAFF. In nucleotides, the CDR3 is TGTGCCAGCAGTCCACCGGGACACATGAACACTGAAGCTTTCTTT.

This clonotype was detected many times. J is TRBJ1-1 and V is TRBV28; 9 bases are shared with TRBD1. V was clipped by 2 bases and J by 1 base; unmatched bases: 5. Per germline, CDR1 MDHEN and CDR2 SYDVKM. The CDR3 runs 16 residues. CDR3 sequence: CASSLPWTGANTEAFF. CDR3 DNA sequence: TGTGCCAGCAGTTTACCATGGACAGGGGCGAACACTGAAGCTTTCTTT.

The table lists this clonotype with many counts. The V and J genes are TRBV11-2 and TRBJ2-2; tentative D call: TRBD1 (6 bases). Trimming removed 5 bases from V and 0 bases from J, with 13 bases in between. Per the germline V gene, CDR1 is SGHAT and CDR2 is FQNNGV. This CDR3 is 16 amino acids long. The CDR3, as DNA: TGTGCCAGCAGCCCGGGAAAGGGGGCGAACACCGGGGAGCTGTTTTTT. It codes for CASSPGKGANTGELFF.

This clonotype was picked up many times. V is TRBV7-2 and J is TRBJ1-2; D call uncertain. Germline CDR1 SGHTA, CDR2 FQGNSA. The CDR3 loop spans 11 amino acids. Trimming removed 5 bases at V and 6 bases at J, with 7 bases between. The CDR3 nucleotides read TGTGCCAGCAGCCCCGGACATGGCTACACCTTC. Translating it yields CASSPGHGYTF.

This clonotype was observed a few times. The chain links TRBV5-1 to TRBJ1-1; D might be TRBD1 (5 bases). Trimming pared 3 bases from V and 7 bases from J, leaving 13 bases between. The germline V gene encodes CDR1 SGHRS and CDR2 YFSETQ. The CDR3 length is 13 residues. CDR3 in amino acids: CASSSGGDFEAFF. The CDR3 DNA reads as TGCGCCAGCAGCTCCGGAGGGGACTTTGAAGCTTTCTTT.

This clonotype was picked up many times. This chain joins TRBV7-6 and TRBJ2-3, with D tentatively TRBD1 (5 bases). The CDR3 is 12 residues long. Trimming took off 2 bases at V and 11 bases at J, with 11 bases between the two ends. Germline CDR1 reads SGHVS; CDR2 reads FNYEAQ. The CDR3 sequence is CASSLQGALQYF. For the CDR3, the DNA is TGTGCCAGCAGCTTACAGGGCGCCCTGCAGTATTTT.

The rearrangement uses TRBV6-1 and TRBJ1-1, with D uncertain. Germline loops: CDR1 MNHNS, CDR2 SASEGT. Trimming took off 5 bases at V and 0 bases at J, with 7 bases between the two ends. This CDR3 has 13 residues. The CDR3 reads CASSYLLNTEAFF. The CDR3 DNA is TGTGCCAGCAGTTATTTGCTGAACACTGAAGCTTTCTTT.